A selection of T cell receptor beta chains follows, all from one sample in a study of T cell responses to AZD1222 COVID-19 vaccine. The protocol was immunoSEQ multiplex PCR, while the TCRdb copy is restricted to in-frame clones and leaves out a portion. The table has roughly 86,000 clones, approximately 90% seen once. The specimen comprised peripheral blood, sampled on day 0 of AZD1222 vaccination. The receptors shown here come from an adult in good health. The CDR3 runs from the conserved cysteine through the conserved F or W. A D gene is named only where the DNA matches it firmly. Clone sizes are given selectively: once, few, many, or a class where the clone is expanded.

cdr3_aa	cdr3_nt	d_call	j_call	clone_size	v_call
CASSSHTGLDREIYNEQFF	TGTGCCAGCAGTTCTCATACCGGACTGGACAGGGAGATATACAATGAGCAGTTCTTC	TRBD1	TRBJ2-1	.	TRBV27
CASSPMSGFGQYF	TGTGCCAGCAGCCCCATGAGCGGATTTGGGCAGTACTTC	.	TRBJ2-7	.	TRBV11-2
CASSSLPGGTNYGYTF	TGTGCCAGCAGTTCTCTTCCGGGGGGGACTAACTATGGCTACACCTTC	.	TRBJ1-2	.	TRBV28
CASSSRQGNLQETQYF	TGTGCCAGCAGTTCCCGACAAGGAAATTTACAAGAGACCCAGTACTTC	.	TRBJ2-5	.	TRBV27
CASQADRGNTEAFF	TGTGCCTCCCAGGCCGACAGGGGGAACACTGAAGCTTTCTTT	TRBD1	TRBJ1-1	once	TRBV10-3
CAQGMAGGLGNTIYF	TGTGCCCAAGGGATGGCAGGGGGGCTCGGAAACACCATATATTTT	TRBD1	TRBJ1-3	.	TRBV2
CASSPPGTGVNTIYF	TGTGCCAGCAGTCCCCCCGGGACAGGGGTAAACACCATATATTTT	TRBD1	TRBJ1-3	.	TRBV2
CASSLRTSGNTGELFF	TGTGCCAGCAGCCTCAGGACTAGCGGGAACACCGGGGAGCTGTTTTTT	TRBD2	TRBJ2-2	.	TRBV3-1/TRBV3-2
CASSTDRFNSPLHF	TGTGCCAGCAGTACGGACCGCTTTAATTCACCCCTCCACTTT	.	TRBJ1-6	.	TRBV28
CSVGFGTGTGANVLTF	TGCAGCGTTGGATTTGGGACAGGGACTGGGGCCAACGTCCTGACTTTC	TRBD1	TRBJ2-6	.	TRBV29-1
CASRRDSVQETQYF	TGTGCCAGCCGCCGGGACTCCGTCCAAGAGACCCAGTACTTC	.	TRBJ2-5	once	TRBV6-5
CASSLWASGSEKLFF	TGTGCCAGCAGCTTATGGGCTTCGGGGAGTGAAAAACTGTTTTTT	.	TRBJ1-4	.	TRBV11-2
CASGRHSSYEQYF	TGTGCCAGCGGCCGACATTCCTCCTACGAGCAGTACTTC	.	TRBJ2-7	.	TRBV25-1
CASSQGGREGRGNTIYF	TGCGCCAGCAGCCAAGGAGGGAGGGAGGGGCGCGGAAACACCATATATTTT	.	TRBJ1-3	.	TRBV4-3
CASRAGGSPSPLHF	TGTGCCAGCCGGGCAGGGGGTAGTCCTTCACCCCTCCACTTT	TRBD1	TRBJ1-6	.	TRBV28
CAWSKTKPLGNTIYF	TGTGCCTGGAGTAAAACCAAACCCCTGGGAAACACCATATATTTT	.	TRBJ1-3	.	TRBV30
CASSSQYPPLHF	TGTGCCAGCAGCTCTCAATATCCACCCCTCCACTTT	.	TRBJ1-6	.	TRBV11-2
CASSFRDRASHEQYF	TGTGCCAGCAGTTTCCGGGACAGGGCTTCCCACGAGCAGTACTTC	TRBD1	TRBJ2-7	.	TRBV27
CASSLEAAGVTGELFF	TGTGCCAGCAGCTTAGAGGCAGCGGGAGTAACCGGGGAGCTGTTTTTT	TRBD2	TRBJ2-2	.	TRBV7-2
CASSYPRRHIYGYTF	TGTGCCAGCAGCTATCCCCGACGGCACATCTATGGCTACACCTTC	.	TRBJ1-2	.	TRBV7-2
CASSPWGARTDTQYF	TGTGCCAGCAGCCCCTGGGGGGCACGCACAGATACGCAGTATTTT	.	TRBJ2-3	.	TRBV7-2
CSVRTGITGELFF	TGCAGCGTGAGGACAGGGATAACCGGGGAGCTGTTTTTT	TRBD1	TRBJ2-2	.	TRBV29-1